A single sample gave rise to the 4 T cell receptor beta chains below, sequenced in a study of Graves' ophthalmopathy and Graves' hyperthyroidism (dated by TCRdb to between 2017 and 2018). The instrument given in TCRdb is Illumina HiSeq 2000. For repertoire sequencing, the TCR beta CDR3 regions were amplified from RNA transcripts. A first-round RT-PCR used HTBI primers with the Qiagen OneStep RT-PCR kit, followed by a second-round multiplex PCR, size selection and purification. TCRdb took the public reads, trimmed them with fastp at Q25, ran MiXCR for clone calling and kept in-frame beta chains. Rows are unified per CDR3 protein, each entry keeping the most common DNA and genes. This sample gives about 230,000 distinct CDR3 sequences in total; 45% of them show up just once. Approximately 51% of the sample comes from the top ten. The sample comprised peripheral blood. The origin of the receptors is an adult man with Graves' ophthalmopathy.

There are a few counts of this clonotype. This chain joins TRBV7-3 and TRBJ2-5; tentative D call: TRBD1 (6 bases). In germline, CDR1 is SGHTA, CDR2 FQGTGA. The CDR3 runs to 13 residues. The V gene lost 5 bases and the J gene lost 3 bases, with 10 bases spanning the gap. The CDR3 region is CASSTGQKETQYF. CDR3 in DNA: TGTGCCAGCAGCACCGGACAGAAAGAGACCCAGTACTTC.

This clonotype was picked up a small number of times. The CDR3 DNA reads TGCGCCAGCAGTGAGAAAGGCTATAGCAATCAGCCCCAGCATTTT. The encoded protein is CASSEKGYSNQPQHF. The chain carries TRBV10-2 and TRBJ1-5; D remains ambiguous. Germline V gene lookup returns CDR1 WSHSY and CDR2 SAAADI. Trimming pared 2 bases from V and 0 bases from J, leaving 8 bases between. There are 15 residues in the CDR3.

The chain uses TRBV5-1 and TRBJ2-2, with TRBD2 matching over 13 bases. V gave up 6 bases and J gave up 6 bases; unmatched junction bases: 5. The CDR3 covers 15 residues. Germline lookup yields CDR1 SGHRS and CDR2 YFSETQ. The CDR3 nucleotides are TGCGCCAGCACGGGACTAGCGGGATTGTCCGGGGAGCTGTTTTTT. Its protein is CASTGLAGLSGELFF.

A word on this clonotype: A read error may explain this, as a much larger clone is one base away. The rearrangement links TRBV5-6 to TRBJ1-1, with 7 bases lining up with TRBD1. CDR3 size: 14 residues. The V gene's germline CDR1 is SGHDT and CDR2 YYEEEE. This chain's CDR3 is CAGSQVSQGAEAFF. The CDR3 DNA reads TGTGCCGGCAGCCAAGTAAGCCAGGGGGCTGAAGCTTTCTTT.